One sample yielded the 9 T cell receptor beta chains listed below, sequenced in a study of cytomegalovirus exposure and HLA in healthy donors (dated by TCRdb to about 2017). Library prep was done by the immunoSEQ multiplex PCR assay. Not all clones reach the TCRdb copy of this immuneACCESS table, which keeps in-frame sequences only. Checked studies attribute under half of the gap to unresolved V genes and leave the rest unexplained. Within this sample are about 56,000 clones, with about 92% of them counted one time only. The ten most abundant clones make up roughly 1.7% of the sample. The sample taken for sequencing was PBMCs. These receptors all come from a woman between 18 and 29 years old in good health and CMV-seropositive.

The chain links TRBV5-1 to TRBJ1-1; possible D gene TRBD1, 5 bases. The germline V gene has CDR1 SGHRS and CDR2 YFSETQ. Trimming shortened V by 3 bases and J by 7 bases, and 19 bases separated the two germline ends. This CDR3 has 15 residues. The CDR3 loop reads CASSYPREASNEAFF. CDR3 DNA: TGCGCCAGCAGCTACCCCAGGGAAGCCTCTAATGAAGCTTTCTTT.

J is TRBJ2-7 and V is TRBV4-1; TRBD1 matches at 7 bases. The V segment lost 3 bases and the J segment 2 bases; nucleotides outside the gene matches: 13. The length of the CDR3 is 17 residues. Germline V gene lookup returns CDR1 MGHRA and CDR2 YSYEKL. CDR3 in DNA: TGCGCCAGCAGCCATCTAACAGGGGCAAACCCCCCCTACGAGCAGTACTTC. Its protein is CASSHLTGANPPYEQYF.

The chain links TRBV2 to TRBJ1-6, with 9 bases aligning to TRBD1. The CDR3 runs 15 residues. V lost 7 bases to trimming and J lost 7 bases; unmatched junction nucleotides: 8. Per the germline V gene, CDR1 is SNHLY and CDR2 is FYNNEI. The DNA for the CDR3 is TGTGCCAGCAAGCCGACAGGGGGAACCAATTCACCCCTCCACTTT. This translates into CASKPTGGTNSPLHF. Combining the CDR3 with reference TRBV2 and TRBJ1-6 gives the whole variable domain EPEVTQTPSHQVTQMGQEVILRCVPISNHLYFYWYRQILGQKVEFLVSFYNNEISEKSEIFDDQFSVERPDGSNFTLKIRSTKLEDSAMYFCASKPTGGTNSPLHFGNGTRLTVT.

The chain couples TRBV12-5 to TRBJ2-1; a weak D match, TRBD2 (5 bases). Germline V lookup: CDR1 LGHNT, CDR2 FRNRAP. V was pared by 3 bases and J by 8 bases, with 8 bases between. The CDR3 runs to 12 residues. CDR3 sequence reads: CASGLEGHEQFF. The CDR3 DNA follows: TGTGCTAGTGGTTTAGAGGGCCATGAGCAGTTCTTC.

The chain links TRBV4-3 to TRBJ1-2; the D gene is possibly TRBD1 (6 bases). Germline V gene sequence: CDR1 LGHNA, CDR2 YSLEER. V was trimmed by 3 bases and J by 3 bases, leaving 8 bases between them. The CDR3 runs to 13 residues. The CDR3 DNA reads TGCGCCAGCAGCCATCAGGGGTACTATGGCTACACCTTC. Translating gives CASSHQGYYGYTF.

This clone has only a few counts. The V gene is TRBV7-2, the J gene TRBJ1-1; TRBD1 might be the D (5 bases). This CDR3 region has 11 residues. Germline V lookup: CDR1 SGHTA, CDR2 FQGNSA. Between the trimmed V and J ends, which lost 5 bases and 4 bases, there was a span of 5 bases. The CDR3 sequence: CASSDSTEAFF. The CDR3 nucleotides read TGTGCCAGCAGCGACAGCACTGAAGCTTTCTTT.

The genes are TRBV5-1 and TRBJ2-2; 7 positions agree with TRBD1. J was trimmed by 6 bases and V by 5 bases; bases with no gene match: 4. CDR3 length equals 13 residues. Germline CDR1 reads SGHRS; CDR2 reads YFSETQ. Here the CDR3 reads CASSSGGPGELFF. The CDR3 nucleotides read TGCGCCAGCAGTTCAGGGGGACCCGGGGAGCTGTTTTTT.

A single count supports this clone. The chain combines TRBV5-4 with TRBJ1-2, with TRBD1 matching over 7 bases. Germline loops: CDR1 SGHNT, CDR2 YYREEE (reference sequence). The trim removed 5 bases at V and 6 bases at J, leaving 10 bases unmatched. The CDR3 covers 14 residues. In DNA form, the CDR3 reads TGTGCCAGCAGGCTGGGGACAGTTAGAGATGGCTACACCTTC. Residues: CASRLGTVRDGYTF.

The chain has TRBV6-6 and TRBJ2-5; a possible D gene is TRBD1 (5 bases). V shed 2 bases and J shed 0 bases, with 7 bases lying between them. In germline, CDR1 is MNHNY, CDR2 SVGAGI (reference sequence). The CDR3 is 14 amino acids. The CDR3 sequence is CASSYPRDQETQYF. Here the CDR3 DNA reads TGTGCCAGCAGTTACCCCAGGGACCAAGAGACCCAGTACTTC.